The 18 T cell receptor beta chains listed next were all sequenced from one sample in a study of Graves' ophthalmopathy and Graves' hyperthyroidism. Amplified TCR beta CDR3 regions were obtained using RNA transcripts as template. The first round was an RT-PCR with HTBI primers, and the second round was a multiplex PCR. TCRdb processed the multiplex PCR reads anew with MiXCR; each CDR3 protein has one entry. The sample shows approximately 1.2 million distinct CDR3 sequences, approximately 35% of them seen only once. Material for sequencing was peripheral blood or thyroid tissue (not recorded which). The receptor set was obtained from an adult man with Graves' hyperthyroidism.

This clonotype turned up a few times. The gene calls are TRBV5-1 and TRBJ2-7; TRBD2 matches 10 bases. V lost 2 bases, J lost 5 bases, and 13 bases stayed unmatched. The CDR3 length is 17 residues. Germline-derived CDR1 and CDR2 are SGHRS and YFSETQ. The CDR3: CASSFTLSGRAVDEQYF. CDR3 nucleotide sequence: TGCGCCAGCAGCTTTACTCTCAGCGGGAGGGCCGTGGACGAGCAGTACTTC.

This clonotype appeared many times. V and J are TRBV12-3 or TRBV12-4 and TRBJ1-5, with D uncertain. This CDR3 comprises 12 residues. V was shortened by 6 bases and J by 7 bases, with 10 bases between the two germline ends. This CDR3 reads CASSLFGQPQHF. DNA for the CDR3: TGTGCCAGCAGCTTATTCGGGCAGCCCCAGCATTTT.

This clonotype was observed at least ten times. The chain combines TRBV5-8 with TRBJ2-5; D is ambiguous. This CDR3 comprises 15 residues. Germline V gene data show CDR1 as SGHTS and CDR2 as YDEGEE. Trimming pared 0 bases from V and 2 bases from J, leaving 11 bases between. CDR3 region: CASSLARQVQETQYF. In nucleotides, the CDR3 is TGTGCCAGCAGCTTGGCGAGGCAGGTACAAGAGACCCAGTACTTC. The full variable domain, with the rest looked up from reference TRBV5-8 and TRBJ2-5, is EAGVTQSPTHLIKTRGQQATLRCSPISGHTSVYWYQQALGLGLQFLLWYDEGEERNRGNFPPRFSGRQFPNYSSELNVNALELEDSALYLCASSLARQVQETQYFGPGTRLLVL.

The chain has TRBV7-2 and TRBJ1-5; TRBD1 matches at 12 bases. The V gene's germline CDR1 is SGHTA and CDR2 FQGNSA. Trimming removed 6 bases from V and 8 bases from J; junction bases left unmatched: 5. This CDR3 has 14 residues. The CDR3 bases are TGTGCCAGCAGTCCCGGGACAGGGGGCAAGCCCCAGCATTTT. It specifies CASSPGTGGKPQHF.

This clonotype has a handful of counts. CDR3 nucleotide sequence: TGTGCCAGCAGCTTAGTAATCTACACTGAAGCTTTCTTT. Encoded protein: CASSLVIYTEAFF. The rearrangement links TRBV7-3 to TRBJ1-1; D is unclear. Germline-derived CDR1 and CDR2 are SGHTA and FQGTGA. This CDR3 comprises 13 residues. V dropped 2 bases and J dropped 3 bases, with 7 bases sitting between them.

This clonotype was found a few times. The rearrangement joins TRBV6-2 or TRBV6-3 to TRBJ1-5; possible D gene TRBD1, 6 bases. Per germline, CDR1 MNHEY and CDR2 SVGEGT. This CDR3 comprises 15 residues. Deletions cut 7 bases from V and 4 bases from J, with 17 bases between. The CDR3 reads CASKFGRTDNQPQHF. CDR3 bases: TGTGCCAGCAAGTTTGGACGGACAGATAATCAGCCCCAGCATTTT.

The genes are TRBV4-3 and TRBJ2-7; D possibly uses TRBD1 or TRBD2 (6 bases each). This CDR3 contains 15 residues. Trimming pared 3 bases from V and 6 bases from J, leaving 18 bases between. Germline-derived CDR1 and CDR2 are LGHNA and YSLEER. The CDR3 loop is CASSHSPGAPREQYF. The CDR3 nucleotides read TGCGCCAGCAGCCATAGTCCGGGGGCCCCTCGCGAGCAGTACTTC.

This clonotype was seen ten or more times. This chain links TRBV5-4 with TRBJ1-5; no reliable D call. V lost 3 bases to trimming and J lost 0 bases, with 4 bases between them. The CDR3 has 13 residues. Looked up from germline, CDR1 is SGHNT and CDR2 is YYREEE (reference sequence). For the CDR3, the DNA is TGTGCCAGCAGCTGGGATAGCAATCAGCCCCAGCATTTT. This sequence encodes CASSWDSNQPQHF.

This clonotype has only a few counts. The gene calls are TRBV7-9 and TRBJ2-7; a possible D gene is TRBD1 (6 bases). Germline values: CDR1 SEHNR, CDR2 FQNEAQ (reference sequence). The CDR3 has 12 residues. Between the trimmed V and J ends, which lost 6 bases and 12 bases, there was a span of 18 bases. For the CDR3, the DNA is TGTGCCAGCAGAAGGACAGCGGTTCTTCCGTACTTC. Its protein product is CASRRTAVLPYF.

Details on this clonotype: A much larger clone lies one base from this, so it may be a read error. The gene calls are TRBV9 and TRBJ1-4, with 11 positions matching TRBD1. This CDR3 comprises 15 residues. The V gene's germline CDR1 is SGDLS and CDR2 YYNGEE. The CDR3 nucleotides are TGTGCCAGCAGCGTATGGGACAGGGGGAATGAAGAACTGTTTTTT. As protein: CASSVWDRGNEELFF.

Of note for this clonotype: It may be a read error: a sequence one base away is much more abundant. This chain connects TRBV7-2 to TRBJ1-6, with 7 bases fitting TRBD1. The germline V gene encodes CDR1 SGHTA and CDR2 FQGNSA. This CDR3 spans 17 amino acids. CDR3 sequence: CAGSAPTGTDYNSPLHF. The DNA for the CDR3 is TGTGCCGGCAGCGCGCCGACCGGGACAGACTATAATTCACCCCTCCACTTT.

The chain combines TRBV18 with TRBJ2-5; 12 nucleotides agree with TRBD1. The CDR3 spans 16 residues. Germline loops: CDR1 KGHSH, CDR2 LQKENI. V trimming: 3 bases; J trimming: 5 bases; junction bases outside the gene matches: 7. Here the CDR3 reads CASSPPGTGGRETQYF. The DNA of the CDR3 is TGTGCCAGCTCACCCCCCGGGACAGGGGGCCGGGAGACCCAGTACTTC.

The rearrangement joins TRBV5-8 to TRBJ1-4; D may be TRBD1 (6 bases). The CDR3 covers 18 residues. Trimming cost V 1 base and J 7 bases, with 23 bases left between them. The V gene's germline CDR1 is SGHTS and CDR2 YDEGEE. DNA of the CDR3: TGTGCCAGCAGCTTGAACAGGGCGTACGGCGGAATAGGTGAAAAACTGTTTTTT. The encoded protein is CASSLNRAYGGIGEKLFF.

The chain couples TRBV20-1 to TRBJ2-2; TRBD1 aligns across 9 bases. From germline, CDR1 is DFQATT and CDR2 SNEGSKA (reference sequence). The ends lost 3 bases at V and 3 bases at J; junction bases unmatched: 5. The CDR3 consists of 15 residues. CDR3 sequence: CSARPGQGDTGELFF. DNA of the CDR3: TGCAGTGCTAGGCCGGGACAGGGCGACACCGGGGAGCTGTTTTTT.

This clonotype was counted a few times. The chain employs TRBV5-6 and TRBJ2-7, with 10 bases aligning to TRBD1. Germline V gene lookup returns CDR1 SGHDT and CDR2 YYEEEE. Germline trimming cut 2 bases from V and 2 bases from J; bases unmatched to any gene: 4. CDR3 size: 15 residues. The CDR3 sequence: CASSFPGTGAYEQYF. The CDR3, as DNA: TGTGCCAGCAGCTTTCCCGGGACAGGGGCCTACGAGCAGTACTTC.

This clonotype was seen at least ten times. This CDR3 is CASSPLSDTEAFF. The DNA of the CDR3 is TGTGCCAGCTCACCACTTTCGGACACTGAAGCTTTCTTT. V usage is TRBV18 and J usage is TRBJ1-1, with no clear D. Germline values: CDR1 KGHSH, CDR2 LQKENI. V lost 1 base, J lost 3 bases, and 6 bases lay in between. The CDR3 runs to 13 residues.

The rearrangement links TRBV7-2 to TRBJ2-2; a possible D gene is TRBD1 (6 bases). The V end was cut by 11 bases, the J end by 0 bases, with 28 bases between. Germline loops: CDR1 SGHTA, CDR2 FQGNSA. The CDR3 length is 19 residues. Here the CDR3 DNA reads TGTGCCTGGAGTCAGAAGAAGACAGGCCCAAAGCCGAACACCGGGGAGCTGTTTTTT. This encodes CAWSQKKTGPKPNTGELFF.

V and J are TRBV5-1 and TRBJ1-1; D uncertain. The CDR3 runs 14 residues. From germline, CDR1 is SGHRS and CDR2 YFSETQ. V was pared by 5 bases and J by 0 bases, with 11 bases between. This chain's CDR3 is CASRGSGMNTEAFF. CDR3 sequence (DNA): TGCGCCAGCAGAGGGTCAGGAATGAACACTGAAGCTTTCTTT.